The subject of this entry is one T cell receptor (beta chain). The antigen this receptor binds is unknown. There are no base qualities to consult, and no much larger clone falls within one base. The data derive from a study of vaccination and CD4 T cells after COVID-19 (dated by TCRdb to 2022 to 2024). Notes on the research overall: Convalescent patients had a positive SARS-CoV-2 result on nasal swab PCR, and of these patients, several had mild disease and one had severe disease. Post-COVID blood samples from convalescent patients were collected a median of 101 days after diagnosis, with a range of 35 to 161 days. Participants received two doses of either the Pfizer-BioNTech BNT162b2 vaccine (n=8) or the Moderna mRNA-1273 vaccine (n=2). In around ten COVID-19 convalescent patients and a handful of infection-naive healthy vaccine recipients, the spike-specific CD4+ TCR repertoire before mRNA vaccination was compared with the repertoire after mRNA vaccination. For stimulating the cultures, overlapping spike peptide pools were used, derived from SARS-CoV-2 as well as from the common cold coronaviruses HCoV-NL63, HCoV-OC43 and HCoV-229E. Six males and four females were included in the convalescent cohort, with two Hispanic individuals, seven Caucasians, two Asians and one multiracial person represented. Post-vaccine blood samples were obtained a median of about 72 days after the second vaccine dose, with a range of roughly 13 to 250 days. In control cultures, a CEFX viral epitope pool was used as positive control, an HIV-1 Nef peptide pool was used as negative control, or no peptide was added. What the study reported, not specific to this receptor: The median count of SARS-CoV-2-reactive clonotypes went up from approximately 22 after infection to 30 to 40 after vaccination, although the change was not significant. The number of convalescent patients in the study was relatively small, and the study did not examine early timepoints following natural infection. Of the vaccine-specific clones found in convalescent patients, nearly all (304 of 307) were mono-reactive for SARS-CoV-2 spike instead of being cross-reactive with common cold coronaviruses. In convalescent patients, a median 86.3% of post-vaccine SARS-CoV-2-reactive clones were detected only after vaccination, and vaccine-specific priming was suggested by this finding.

What this sample's treatment or condition label stands for: approximately nine-day PBMC culture with coronavirus spike peptide pools or control peptides (ViraFEST assay). The ViraFEST assay, used in the study, expanded antigen-specific T cells with peptide pools and then identified the expanded clonotypes through TCR sequencing. The convalescent patients' positive SARS-CoV-2 PCR tests fell between March and December 2020, which was before the Alpha, Beta and Delta variants emerged in the United States. Each well held millions of PBMCs cultured in IMDM containing roughly 5% human AB serum and approximately 9.4 IU/ml IL-2, with 10 ug/ml peptide pools added. On days 3 and 7, half of the culture medium was replaced with fresh IL-2-containing medium. After approximately 11 days of culture, CD4+ T cells were isolated by negative selection with the EasySep CD4+ T cell isolation kit. Ficoll-Paque Plus gradient centrifugation was used to isolate PBMCs from whole blood, and the isolated PBMCs were then either used fresh or cryopreserved at -140C. Each culture condition was generally run in triplicate wells.

Receptors were amplified or captured by PCR. At the Johns Hopkins FTIC core, DNA from the cultured CD4+ T cells underwent TCR sequencing with the Oncomine TCR Beta short-read assay. The QIAamp micro DNA kit was used to extract genomic DNA from the cultured CD4+ T cells. Oncomine TCR Beta libraries made from cultured CD4+ T cells were pooled using unique dual indexes and sequenced on an Illumina iSeq 100. The source study handled its data this way. Non-productive sequences were removed, and CDR3s that did not start with C, did not end with F or W, or were shorter than 7 amino acids were discarded. The MANAFEST web application was used to identify antigen-specific clonotypes by comparing peptide-stimulated wells against reference wells and other culture wells. To be called positive, a clone needed an FDR below 0.05, an odds ratio above 5, and a productive frequency above 0.1% in at least two of three replicate wells. Cross-reactive clonotypes were defined as significantly expanded in both SARS-CoV-2 spike wells and at least one common cold coronavirus spike condition. Levenshtein distances (stringdist) and unrooted phylogenetic trees (ape) in R version 3.6.1 were used to assess CDR3 homology. Starting from the raw public reads, TCRdb applied fastp trimming at Q25, assembled clones with MiXCR and retained in-frame beta chains. Merged by CDR3 protein, the rows form single entries marked with the most common genes and DNA. TCRdb, not the authors, supplied the V and J calls. This sample holds approximately 15,000 distinct CDR3 sequences; around 40% were observed only once. The top ten clonotypes cover over 5% of the sample.

A distance of 14 bases separates the germline ends of V and J, which lose 8 bases and 6 bases respectively. Inclusive of the bounding cysteine and phenylalanine, the CDR3 is 12 residues long. Just CDR3 DNA is preserved here, 36 bases in frame from base 1. The germline V gene provides CDR1 LGHNA and CDR2 YSLEER. Recombination joined TRBV4-3 with TRBJ2-7; no D gene is confidently identified. This material consisted of CD4+ T cells from blood, cultured in vitro, taken before SARS-CoV-2 vaccination. The sequence was collected from a human donor who had recovered from COVID-19. The CDR3 reads CASLASPLEQYF. DNA sequence: TGCGCCAGCTTAGCTTCTCCCCTCGAGCAGTACTTC.